This is a list of T cell receptor beta chains from one sample in a study of regulatory T cells in long-lasting Graves disease. TCRdb passed the multiplex PCR reads through MiXCR, listing each CDR3 protein once. The data show about 460,000 distinct CDR3 sequences, roughly 22% seen once. Source: peripheral blood mononuclear cells (PBMCs), taken when the disease was refractory, from a patient treated with antithyroid drugs. These receptors originate from a female donor with Graves disease. The CDR3 runs from the conserved cysteine through the conserved F or W. Fields, in order: D gene, V gene, clone size, J gene, CDR3 protein, CDR3 DNA. D genes are given only for firm matches. Clone size is not always given. Where it is, it says once, few, many or a class for expanded clones.

>-|TRBV19|-|TRBJ2-5
CASRGGGGKETQYF
TGTGCCAGTCGGGGAGGGGGTGGAAAAGAGACCCAGTACTTC
>-|TRBV7-6|-|TRBJ1-4
CASSPSLNEKLFF
TGTGCCAGCAGCCCATCCCTCAATGAAAAACTGTTTTTT
>-|TRBV6-2/TRBV6-3|many|TRBJ1-1
CASSLHRSEAFF
TGTGCCAGCAGTTTGCACAGAAGCGAAGCTTTCTTT
>-|TRBV10-3|few|TRBJ2-2
CAIPRRKDTNTGELFF
TGTGCCATCCCAAGACGGAAGGATACGAACACCGGGGAGCTGTTTTTT
>-|TRBV12-3/TRBV12-4|few|TRBJ1-1
CASSFRSTEAFF
TGTGCCAGCAGTTTTAGGAGCACTGAAGCTTTCTTT
>TRBD1|TRBV7-3|few|TRBJ1-1
CASSLQGAPTEAFF
TGTGCCAGCAGCTTACAGGGGGCGCCCACTGAAGCTTTCTTT
>-|TRBV6-5|many|TRBJ1-1
CASSYGDMRDTEAFF
TGTGCCAGCAGTTACGGAGACATGCGGGACACTGAAGCTTTCTTT
>-|TRBV28|many|TRBJ2-7
CASSSLREQYF
TGTGCCAGCAGCTCCCTACGCGAGCAGTACTTC
>-|TRBV11-2|many|TRBJ1-2
CASTNQVLVPTRYGYTF
TGTGCCAGCACCAACCAAGTGCTGGTCCCCACTCGCTATGGCTACACCTTC
>TRBD1|TRBV28|many|TRBJ1-1
CASFRDRVMGTEAFF
TGTGCCAGTTTCCGGGACAGAGTAATGGGCACTGAAGCTTTCTTT
>-|TRBV6-2/TRBV6-3|few|TRBJ1-5
CASSYSKGSNQPQHF
TGTGCCAGCAGTTACTCGAAGGGAAGCAATCAGCCCCAGCATTTT
>TRBD1|TRBV11-2|-|TRBJ2-3
CASTSYRGRADTQYF
TGTGCCAGCACCTCGTACAGGGGGCGAGCAGATACGCAGTATTTT
>TRBD1|TRBV10-3|many|TRBJ1-2
CAISEGRGYYGYTF
TGTGCCATCAGTGAAGGCAGGGGGTACTATGGCTACACCTTC
>-|TRBV2|many|TRBJ1-5
CASSEPGGFRQPQHF
TGTGCCAGCAGTGAACCCGGGGGTTTCCGTCAGCCCCAGCATTTT
>-|TRBV2|few|TRBJ1-1
CASSEYAEAFF
TGTGCCAGCAGTGAATACGCTGAAGCTTTCTTT
>TRBD2|TRBV3-1|-|TRBJ2-5
CASSQASSGKETQYF
TGTGCCAGCAGCCAAGCCTCTAGCGGGAAAGAGACCCAGTACTTC
>-|TRBV12-5|many|TRBJ2-7
CASGLLGYPDEQYF
TGTGCTAGTGGTTTGTTGGGCTACCCGGACGAGCAGTACTTC
>-|TRBV7-9|many|TRBJ2-5
CASSLARLEPSPGAQYF
TGTGCCAGCAGCTTAGCCCGTTTGGAGCCCAGCCCCGGGGCCCAGTACTTC
>-|TRBV30|-|TRBJ1-2
CAVDERVSGYTF
TGTGCCGTGGACGAGAGGGTGTCTGGCTACACCTTC
>TRBD1|TRBV6-2/TRBV6-3|-|TRBJ2-1
CASSKATGQGINEQFF
TGTGCCAGCAGTAAGGCTACGGGACAGGGGATCAATGAGCAGTTCTTC
>TRBD1|TRBV12-3/TRBV12-4|few|TRBJ1-1
CASRRTGLGAFF
TGTGCCAGCAGGCGGACAGGCCTTGGGGCTTTCTTT
>TRBD2|TRBV20-1|many|TRBJ2-5
CSAPSSGDQETQYF
TGCAGTGCCCCATCTAGCGGGGACCAAGAGACCCAGTACTTC
>-|TRBV6-1|-|TRBJ2-7
CASRQGPYEQYF
TGTGCCAGCAGACAGGGACCTTACGAGCAGTACTTC
>-|TRBV10-3|few|TRBJ1-4
CAISESGGNEKLFF
TGTGCCATCAGTGAGTCAGGCGGAAATGAAAAACTGTTTTTT
>-|TRBV2|many|TRBJ1-5
CASSDGEILPQHF
TGTGCCAGCAGTGACGGGGAGATTTTGCCCCAGCATTTT
>-|TRBV4-3|few|TRBJ1-1
CASSQDEDTIPNTEAFF
TGCGCCAGCAGCCAAGATGAGGACACTATACCGAACACTGAAGCTTTCTTT
>-|TRBV12-3/TRBV12-4|many|TRBJ1-1
CASSPWRTEAFF
TGTGCCAGCAGTCCTTGGCGGACTGAAGCTTTCTTT
>-|TRBV20-1|-|TRBJ1-3
CSASQGTVSGNTIYF
TGCAGTGCTAGTCAGGGGACGGTCTCTGGAAACACCATATATTTT
>-|TRBV5-1|-|TRBJ2-2
CASSLDLGSGELFF
TGCGCCAGCAGCTTGGACTTGGGTTCCGGGGAGCTGTTTTTT
>-|TRBV7-2|-|TRBJ1-2
CASSFTDGPYGYTF
TGTGCCAGCAGCTTTACGGACGGGCCCTATGGCTACACCTTC
>-|TRBV30|few|TRBJ1-5
CAWSVRGDRNQPQHF
TGTGCCTGGAGTGTACGGGGGGATAGGAATCAGCCCCAGCATTTT
>TRBD2|TRBV6-1|many|TRBJ2-7
CASSEASSGREQYF
TGTGCCAGCAGTGAAGCATCTAGCGGGAGAGAGCAGTACTTC
>TRBD1|TRBV20-1|-|TRBJ2-7
CSARQGANEQYF
TGCAGTGCTAGACAGGGGGCAAACGAGCAGTACTTC
>TRBD2|TRBV24-1|few|TRBJ2-7
CATSDPDSGGTYIYEQYF
TGTGCCACCAGTGACCCTGACAGCGGGGGTACCTACATCTACGAGCAGTACTTC
>-|TRBV11-2|few|TRBJ2-7
CASSLWYEQYF
TGTGCCAGCAGCTTATGGTACGAGCAGTACTTC
>TRBD1|TRBV20-1|many|TRBJ1-1
CSARDWDRGNTEAFF
TGCAGTGCTAGAGATTGGGACAGGGGGAACACTGAAGCTTTCTTT
>-|TRBV3-1|-|TRBJ2-7
CASSQAQYEQYF
TGTGCCAGCAGCCAAGCCCAATACGAGCAGTACTTC
>TRBD2|TRBV7-2|-|TRBJ2-1
CASHSGRSGDNEQFF
TGTGCCAGCCATAGCGGGAGGAGCGGGGACAATGAGCAGTTCTTC
>-|TRBV9|-|TRBJ1-2
CASSASPGGRVGYTF
TGTGCCAGCAGCGCCTCCCCGGGGGGTCGTGTCGGCTACACCTTC
>TRBD2|TRBV12-3/TRBV12-4|many|TRBJ2-5
CASSLIPLAGGHWETQYF
TGTGCCAGCAGTTTAATCCCTCTAGCGGGAGGGCACTGGGAGACCCAGTACTTC
>-|TRBV12-3/TRBV12-4|few|TRBJ1-3
CASSFGQASSGNTIYF
TGTGCCAGCAGTTTTGGGCAGGCAAGCTCTGGAAACACCATATATTTT
>-|TRBV12-3/TRBV12-4|many|TRBJ2-7
CASSFGGLASYEQYF
TGTGCCAGCAGTTTCGGTGGTTTAGCCTCCTACGAGCAGTACTTC
>-|TRBV28|many|TRBJ2-4
CASSLPGAKNIQYF
TGTGCCAGCAGTTTACCAGGGGCCAAAAACATTCAGTACTTC
>-|TRBV20-1|-|TRBJ2-5
CSARVLYLETQYF
TGCAGTGCTAGGGTCCTCTATTTGGAGACCCAGTACTTC
>-|TRBV19|many|TRBJ1-1
CASITGTEAFF
TGTGCCAGTATCACCGGGACAGAAGCTTTCTTT
>-|TRBV12-3/TRBV12-4|many|TRBJ2-4
CASSLSGKNIQYF
TGTGCCAGCAGTTTATCTGGGAAAAACATTCAGTACTTC
>-|TRBV7-2|many|TRBJ2-7
CASSAYRDVYEQYF
TGTGCCAGCAGCGCGTACAGGGACGTGTACGAGCAGTACTTC
>TRBD1|TRBV20-1|few|TRBJ1-1
CSAPRTGGNTEAFF
TGCAGTGCTCCCCGGACAGGGGGAAACACTGAAGCTTTCTTT
>-|TRBV27|-|TRBJ1-1
CASTTAGGRTGAFF
TGCGCCAGCACCACCGCAGGAGGAAGGACTGGAGCTTTCTTT
>-|TRBV28|few|TRBJ2-1
CASIVGSSDYNEQFF
TGTGCCAGCATAGTAGGGAGTAGCGACTACAATGAGCAGTTCTTC
>-|TRBV20-1|few|TRBJ1-6
CSARALPDSPLHF
TGCAGCGCTAGGGCCCTACCAGATTCACCCCTCCACTTT
>-|TRBV7-3|-|TRBJ1-6
CASSPGTPASLHF
TGTGCCAGCAGCCCCGGGACCCCCGCGAGTCTCCACTTT
>-|TRBV2|many|TRBJ2-5
CASSELVETQYF
TGTGCCAGCAGTGAATTAGTAGAGACCCAGTACTTC
>TRBD2|TRBV5-1|few|TRBJ2-5
CASSSSHGSGREETQYF
TGCGCCAGCAGTTCCAGTCACGGTAGCGGGAGAGAGGAGACCCAGTACTTC
>-|TRBV6-2/TRBV6-3|many|TRBJ2-5
CASSYPETQYF
TGTGCCAGCAGTTATCCGGAGACCCAGTACTTC
>TRBD1|TRBV7-9|once|TRBJ1-1
CASSPGDSDTEASF
TGTGCCAGCAGCCCGGGGGACAGTGACACTGAAGCTTCCTTT
>-|TRBV20-1|many|TRBJ1-4
CSANGVTTNEKLFF
TGCAGTGCCAACGGGGTTACAACTAATGAAAAACTGTTTTTT
>TRBD1|TRBV19|few|TRBJ1-2
CASSIGHRRDSYYGYTF
TGTGCCAGTAGTATTGGCCACCGAAGGGACAGTTACTATGGCTACACCTTC
>-|TRBV28|many|TRBJ1-1
CASSLELQGTEAFF
TGTGCCAGCAGTTTAGAACTACAGGGCACTGAAGCTTTCTTT
>-|TRBV11-2|many|TRBJ2-5
CASSLGGGPRETQYF
TGTGCCAGCAGCTTAGGTGGGGGCCCCCGAGAGACCCAGTACTTC